The clone carrying this T cell receptor beta chain appeared a few times. Antigen: not known. One end of the junction is discordant with germline, which a read error may explain. The sample originates from a study of CD8 T cells in ankylosing spondylitis. Whole-study findings and limits: There was a TCR beta motif, made of 7 or 8 highly homologous variants, that appeared characteristic of ankylosing spondylitis blood. In peripheral blood, disease-linked CD8+ clones occurred at relatively low frequencies.

TCRdb recomputed calls from the 5' RACE reads with MiXCR, one row per CDR3 protein. The table records more than 650,000 distinct CDR3 sequences, approximately 12% of them present only once. The CDR3 consists of 15 residues. The germline V gene encodes CDR1 MNHEY and CDR2 SVGEGT. The sample comprised blood, either unsorted or a sorted T cell fraction (not recorded which). The receptor was isolated from a male donor with ankylosing spondylitis. V gene TRBV6-2 or TRBV6-3 combines with J gene TRBJ1-5; D not certain. Here the CDR3 DNA reads TGTACCAGCAGACCCGGACGTTATAGCAATCAGCCCCAGCATTTT. Its protein product is CTSRPGRYSNQPQHF.